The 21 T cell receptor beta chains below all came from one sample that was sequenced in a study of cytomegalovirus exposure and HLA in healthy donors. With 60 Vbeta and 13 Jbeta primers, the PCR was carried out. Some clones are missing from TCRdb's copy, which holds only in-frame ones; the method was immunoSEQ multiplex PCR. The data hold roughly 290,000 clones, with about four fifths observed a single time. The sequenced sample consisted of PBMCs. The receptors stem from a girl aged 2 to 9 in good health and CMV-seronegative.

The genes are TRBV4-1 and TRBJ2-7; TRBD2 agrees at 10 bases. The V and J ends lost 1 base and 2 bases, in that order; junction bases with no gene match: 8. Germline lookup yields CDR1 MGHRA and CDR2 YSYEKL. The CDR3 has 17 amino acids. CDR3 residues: CASSQVQAGGPTYEQYF. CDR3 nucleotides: TGCGCCAGCAGCCAAGTACAAGCGGGGGGGCCTACCTACGAGCAGTACTTC.

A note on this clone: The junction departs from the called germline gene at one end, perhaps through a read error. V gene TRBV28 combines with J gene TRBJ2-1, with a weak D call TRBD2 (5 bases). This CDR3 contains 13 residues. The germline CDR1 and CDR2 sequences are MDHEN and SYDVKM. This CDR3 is CASSSPRLTWRVF. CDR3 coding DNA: TGTGCCAGCAGTTCCCCTCGACTCACTTGGCGGGTCTTC.

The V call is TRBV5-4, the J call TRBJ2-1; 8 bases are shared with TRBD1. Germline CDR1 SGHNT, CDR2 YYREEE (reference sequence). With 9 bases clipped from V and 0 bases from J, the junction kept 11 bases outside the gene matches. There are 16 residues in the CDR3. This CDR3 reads CAMTGEADSSYNEQFF. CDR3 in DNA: TGTGCCATGACAGGGGAAGCGGATAGCTCCTACAATGAGCAGTTCTTC. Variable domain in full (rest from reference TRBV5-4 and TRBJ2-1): ETGVTQSPTHLIKTRGQQVTLRCSSQSGHNTVSWYQQALGQGPQFIFQYYREEENGRGNFPPRFSGLQFPNYSSELNVNALELDDSALYLCAMTGEADSSYNEQFFGPGTRLTVL.

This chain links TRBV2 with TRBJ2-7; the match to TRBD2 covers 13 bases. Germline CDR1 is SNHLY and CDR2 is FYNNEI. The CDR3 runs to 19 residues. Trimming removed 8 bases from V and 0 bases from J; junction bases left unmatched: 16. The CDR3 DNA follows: TGTGCCAGCCTAGGGACGCCCGGACTAGCGGGAGTACGCTCCTACGAGCAGTACTTC. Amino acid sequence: CASLGTPGLAGVRSYEQYF.

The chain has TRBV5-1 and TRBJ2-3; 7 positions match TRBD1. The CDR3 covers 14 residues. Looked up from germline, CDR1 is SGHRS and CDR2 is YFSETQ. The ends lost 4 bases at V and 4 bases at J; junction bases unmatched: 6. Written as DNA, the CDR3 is TGCGCCAGCAGCCCCGACAGGGTGGCAGATACGCAGTATTTT. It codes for CASSPDRVADTQYF.

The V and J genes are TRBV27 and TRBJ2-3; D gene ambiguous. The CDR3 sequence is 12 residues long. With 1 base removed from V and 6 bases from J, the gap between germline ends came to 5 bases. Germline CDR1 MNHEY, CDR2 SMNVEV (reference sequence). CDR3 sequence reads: CASSLYPDTQYF. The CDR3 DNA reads TGTGCCAGCAGTTTATATCCGGATACGCAGTATTTT.

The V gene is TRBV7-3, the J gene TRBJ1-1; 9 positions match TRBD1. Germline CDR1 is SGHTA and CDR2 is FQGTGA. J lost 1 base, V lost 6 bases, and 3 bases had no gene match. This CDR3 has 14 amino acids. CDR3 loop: CASSGTGQNTEAFF. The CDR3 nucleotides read TGTGCCAGCAGTGGGACAGGGCAGAACACTGAAGCTTTCTTT.

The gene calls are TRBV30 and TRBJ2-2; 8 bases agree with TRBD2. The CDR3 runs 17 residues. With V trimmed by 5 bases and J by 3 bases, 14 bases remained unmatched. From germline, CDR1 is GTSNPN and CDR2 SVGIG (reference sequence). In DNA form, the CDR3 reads TGTGCCTGGTATACTTGGTCGGGGGGGGACCACACCGGGGAGCTGTTTTTT. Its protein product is CAWYTWSGGDHTGELFF.

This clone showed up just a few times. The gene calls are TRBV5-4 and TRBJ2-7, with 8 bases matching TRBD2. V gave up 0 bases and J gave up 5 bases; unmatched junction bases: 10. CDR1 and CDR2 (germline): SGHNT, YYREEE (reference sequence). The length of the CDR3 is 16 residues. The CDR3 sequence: CASSLALSGARNEQYF. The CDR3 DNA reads TGTGCCAGCAGCTTGGCCCTTAGCGGGGCCCGAAACGAGCAGTACTTC.

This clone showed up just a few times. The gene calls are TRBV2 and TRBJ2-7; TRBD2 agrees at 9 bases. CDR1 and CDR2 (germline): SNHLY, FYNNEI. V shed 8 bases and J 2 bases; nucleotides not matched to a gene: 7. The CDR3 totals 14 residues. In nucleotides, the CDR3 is TGTGCCAGCTACTCCGGGACTAGCACCTACGAGCAGTACTTC. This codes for CASYSGTSTYEQYF.

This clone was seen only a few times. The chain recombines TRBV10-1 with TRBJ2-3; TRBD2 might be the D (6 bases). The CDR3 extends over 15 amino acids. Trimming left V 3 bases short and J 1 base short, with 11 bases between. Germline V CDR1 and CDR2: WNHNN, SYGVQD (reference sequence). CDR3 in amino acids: CASSEGGQGTDTQYF. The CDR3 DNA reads TGCGCCAGCAGTGAAGGAGGGCAGGGCACAGATACGCAGTATTTT.

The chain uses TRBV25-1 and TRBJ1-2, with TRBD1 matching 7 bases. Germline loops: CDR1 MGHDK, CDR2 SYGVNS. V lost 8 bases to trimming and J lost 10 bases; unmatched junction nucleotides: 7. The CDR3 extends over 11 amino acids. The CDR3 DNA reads TGTGCCAGCGCTGAGACAGGGTTCTACACCTTC. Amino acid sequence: CASAETGFYTF.

CDR3 nucleotide sequence: TGTGCCAGCAGCTCCCGGACAGGGAGCTCCTATAATTCACCCCTCCACTTT. It specifies CASSSRTGSSYNSPLHF. This chain connects TRBV11-2 to TRBJ1-6; 8 nucleotides agree with TRBD1. CDR3 length: 17 residues. Germline trimming cut 4 bases from V and 0 bases from J; bases unmatched to any gene: 5. In germline, CDR1 is SGHAT, CDR2 FQNNGV.

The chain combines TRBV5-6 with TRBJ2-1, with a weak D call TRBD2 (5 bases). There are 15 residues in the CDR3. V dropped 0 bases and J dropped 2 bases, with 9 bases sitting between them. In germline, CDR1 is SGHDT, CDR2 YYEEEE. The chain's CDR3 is CASSLGERTYNEQFF. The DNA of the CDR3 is TGTGCCAGCAGCTTGGGAGAGCGGACCTACAATGAGCAGTTCTTC. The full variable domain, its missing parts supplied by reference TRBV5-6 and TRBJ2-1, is DAGVTQSPTHLIKTRGQQVTLRCSPKSGHDTVSWYQQALGQGPQFIFQYYEEEERQRGNFPDRFSGHQFPNYSSELNVNALLLGDSALYLCASSLGERTYNEQFFGPGTRLTVL.

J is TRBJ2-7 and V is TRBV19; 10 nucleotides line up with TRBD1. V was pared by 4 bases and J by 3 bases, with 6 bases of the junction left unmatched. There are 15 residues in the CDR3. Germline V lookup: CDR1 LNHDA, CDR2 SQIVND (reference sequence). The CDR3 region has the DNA TGTGCCAGTAGTAGAGGGGACAGGGGCGACTACGAGCAGTACTTC. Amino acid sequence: CASSRGDRGDYEQYF.

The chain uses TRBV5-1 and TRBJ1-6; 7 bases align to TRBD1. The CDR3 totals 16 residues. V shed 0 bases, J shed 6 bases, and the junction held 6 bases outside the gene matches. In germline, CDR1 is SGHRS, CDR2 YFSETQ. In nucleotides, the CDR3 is TGCGCCAGCAGCTTGGTATCGGGACAGATTAATTCACCCCTCCACTTT. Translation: CASSLVSGQINSPLHF.

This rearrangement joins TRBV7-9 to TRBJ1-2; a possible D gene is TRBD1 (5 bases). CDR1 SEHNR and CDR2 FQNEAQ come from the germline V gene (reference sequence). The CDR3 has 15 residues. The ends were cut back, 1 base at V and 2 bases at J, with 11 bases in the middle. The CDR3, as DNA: TGTGCCAGCAGCTTAGTCCCGACAGAAAACTATGGCTACACCTTC. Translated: CASSLVPTENYGYTF.

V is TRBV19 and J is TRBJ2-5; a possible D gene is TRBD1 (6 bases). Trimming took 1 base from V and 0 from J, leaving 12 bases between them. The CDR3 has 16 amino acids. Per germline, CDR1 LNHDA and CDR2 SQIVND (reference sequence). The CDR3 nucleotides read TGTGCCAGTAGTATAGCTGGGACACTGTACCAAGAGACCCAGTACTTC. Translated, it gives CASSIAGTLYQETQYF.

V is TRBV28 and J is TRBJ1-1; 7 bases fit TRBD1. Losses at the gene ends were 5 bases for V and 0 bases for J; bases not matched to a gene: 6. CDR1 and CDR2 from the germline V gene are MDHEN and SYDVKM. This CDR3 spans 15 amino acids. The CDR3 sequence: CASSPRTGVNTEAFF. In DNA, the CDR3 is TGTGCCAGCAGTCCAAGGACAGGTGTGAACACTGAAGCTTTCTTT.

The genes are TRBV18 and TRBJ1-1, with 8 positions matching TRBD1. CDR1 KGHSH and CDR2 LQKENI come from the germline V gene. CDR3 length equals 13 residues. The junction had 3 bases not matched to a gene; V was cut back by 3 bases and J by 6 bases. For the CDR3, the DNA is TGTGCCAGCTCACCGGCGGGACAGGCTGAAGCTTTCTTT. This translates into CASSPAGQAEAFF.

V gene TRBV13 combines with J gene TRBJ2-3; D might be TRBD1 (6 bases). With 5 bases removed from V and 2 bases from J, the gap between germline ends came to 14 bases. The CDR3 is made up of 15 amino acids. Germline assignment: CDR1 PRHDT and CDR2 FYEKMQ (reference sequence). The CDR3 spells CASSPRGRLTDTQYF. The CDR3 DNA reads TGTGCCAGCAGCCCCAGGGGCCGCCTCACAGATACGCAGTATTTT.